The rows below give T cell receptor beta chains drawn from one sample of a study of T cell responses to AZD1222 COVID-19 vaccine. Sequencing was performed with immunoSEQ multiplex PCR; in TCRdb, only in-frame clones are kept and a portion is missing. The sample has roughly 120,000 clones; 75% to 95% are singletons. The sequencing used peripheral blood, collected 28 days after the second dose of the MenACWY control vaccine. The receptors come from an adult who received the MenACWY meningococcal vaccine as a control. Both conserved end residues are part of each CDR3. The order of the fields is V gene, CDR3 length, clone size, J gene, CDR3 protein. Expanded clones are given a class, and other clones once, few, many or no size at all.

TRBV6-2/TRBV6-3	17	once	TRBJ2-5	CASSYGRGRQYQETQYF
TRBV6-6	15	.	TRBJ1-4	CASSSGASINEKLFF
TRBV4-1	17	.	TRBJ2-1	CASSQGPGLQLLDEQFF
TRBV7-2	14	.	TRBJ1-1	CASSLRVSGTEAFF
TRBV6-5	14	once	TRBJ1-3	CASSPSRAGNTIYF
TRBV7-9	13	.	TRBJ2-1	CASSRKTWDEQFF
TRBV7-9	16	.	TRBJ2-3	CASSWVAGASTDTQYF
TRBV2	10	.	TRBJ2-5	CASSSRIQYF
TRBV19	16	.	TRBJ1-1	CASSIPTGVMNTEAFF
TRBV28	20	.	TRBJ2-5	CASSLPLAGGPLGTWETQYF
TRBV6-5	15	.	TRBJ2-3	CASSYSSGSTDTQYF
TRBV7-9	16	.	TRBJ1-1	CASSALTGGSDTEAFF
TRBV6-5	16	.	TRBJ2-3	CASSYSGTTSTDTQYF